Sequencing of this TCR beta chain was carried out in a study of T cells in localized non-small cell lung cancer. Study findings and constraints: Density of T cells in blood, when higher, went with longer overall survival. Multi-region tumor sequencing was not done, so intratumor heterogeneity could not be excluded. Appearances in adjacent lung were noted for a median about 50 of the top 100 tumor clones. T cell clonality was highest in uninvolved adjacent lung, above tumor.

Details on this clone: Its cognate antigen is unknown.

The CDR3 contains 14 residues. From germline, CDR1 is MNHNY and CDR2 SVGAGI (reference sequence). The V gene end was trimmed by 5 bases and the J gene end by 5 bases; junction bases not matched to a gene: 7. TCRdb's table, derived via immunoSEQ multiplex PCR, lists solely in-frame clones and lacks some. The sample includes about 33,000 clones, about four fifths of them seen just once. Source: peripheral blood, taken before any cancer treatment. The gene calls are TRBV6-6 and TRBJ2-7; 9 positions match TRBD1. This receptor was obtained from a male donor at least 60 years old with stage III squamous cell lung carcinoma. CDR3 sequence (DNA): TGTGCCAGCAGTGCTGGGGACAGGGTACACGAGCAGTACTTC. The encoded protein is CASSAGDRVHEQYF.